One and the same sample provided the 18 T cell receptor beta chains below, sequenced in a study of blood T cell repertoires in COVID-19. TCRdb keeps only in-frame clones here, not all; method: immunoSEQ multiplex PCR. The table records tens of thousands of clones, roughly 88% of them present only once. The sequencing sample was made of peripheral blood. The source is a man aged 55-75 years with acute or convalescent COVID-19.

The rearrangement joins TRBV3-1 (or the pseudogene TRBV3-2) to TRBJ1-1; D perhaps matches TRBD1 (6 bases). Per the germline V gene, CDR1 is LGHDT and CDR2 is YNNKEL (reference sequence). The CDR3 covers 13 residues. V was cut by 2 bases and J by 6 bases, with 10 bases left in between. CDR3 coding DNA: TGTGCCAGCAGCCAAAACACAGGGCCTGAAGCTTTCTTT. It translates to CASSQNTGPEAFF.

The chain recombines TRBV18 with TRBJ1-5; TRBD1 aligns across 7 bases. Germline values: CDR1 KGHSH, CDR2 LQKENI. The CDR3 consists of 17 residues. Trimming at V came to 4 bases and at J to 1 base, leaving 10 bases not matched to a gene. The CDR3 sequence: CASSQLGQQGSNQPQHF. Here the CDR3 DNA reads TGTGCCAGCTCACAATTGGGACAGCAGGGGAGCAATCAGCCCCAGCATTTT.

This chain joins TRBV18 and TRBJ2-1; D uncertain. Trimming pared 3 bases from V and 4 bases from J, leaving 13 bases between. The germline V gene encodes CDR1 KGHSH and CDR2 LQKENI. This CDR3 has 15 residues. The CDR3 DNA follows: TGTGCCAGCTCACCCACAGAGTTAGTGTACAATGAGCAGTTCTTC. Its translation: CASSPTELVYNEQFF.

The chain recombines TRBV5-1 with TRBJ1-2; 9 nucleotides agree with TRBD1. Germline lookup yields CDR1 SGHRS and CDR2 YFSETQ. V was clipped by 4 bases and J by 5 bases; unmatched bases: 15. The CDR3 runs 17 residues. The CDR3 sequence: CASSLGTPGQGPYGYTF. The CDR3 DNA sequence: TGCGCCAGCAGCCTCGGTACCCCGGGACAGGGCCCTTATGGCTACACCTTC.

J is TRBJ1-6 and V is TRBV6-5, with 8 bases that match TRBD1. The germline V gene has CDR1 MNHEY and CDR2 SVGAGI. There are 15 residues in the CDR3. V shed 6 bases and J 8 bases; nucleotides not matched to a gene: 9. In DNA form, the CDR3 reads TGTGCCAGCAGCGGCAGTTGGACAGGGTATTCACCCCTCCACTTT. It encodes CASSGSWTGYSPLHF.

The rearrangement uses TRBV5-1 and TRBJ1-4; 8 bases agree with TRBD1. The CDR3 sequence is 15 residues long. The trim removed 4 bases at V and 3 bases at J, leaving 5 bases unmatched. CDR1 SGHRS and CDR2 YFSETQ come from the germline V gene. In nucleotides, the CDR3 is TGCGCCAGCAGCAAGACAGGGGCGTCTAATGAAAAACTGTTTTTT. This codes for CASSKTGASNEKLFF.

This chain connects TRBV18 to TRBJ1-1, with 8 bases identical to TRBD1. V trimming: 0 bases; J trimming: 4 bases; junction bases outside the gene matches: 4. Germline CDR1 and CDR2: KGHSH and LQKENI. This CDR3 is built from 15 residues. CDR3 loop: CASSPPTGVGTEAFF. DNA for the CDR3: TGTGCCAGCTCACCACCGACAGGGGTGGGCACTGAAGCTTTCTTT. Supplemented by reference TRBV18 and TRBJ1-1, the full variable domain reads NAGVMQNPRHLVRRRGQEARLRCSPMKGHSHVYWYRQLPEEGLKFMVYLQKENIIDESGMPKERFSAEFPKEGPSILRIQQVVRGDSAAYFCASSPPTGVGTEAFFGQGTRLTVV.

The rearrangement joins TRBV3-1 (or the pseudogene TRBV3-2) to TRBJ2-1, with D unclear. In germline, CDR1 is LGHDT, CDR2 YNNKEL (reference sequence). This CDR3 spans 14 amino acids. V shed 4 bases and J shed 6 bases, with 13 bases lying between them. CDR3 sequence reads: CASSPVEGGNEQFF. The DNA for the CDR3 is TGTGCCAGCAGCCCCGTGGAAGGCGGCAATGAGCAGTTCTTC.

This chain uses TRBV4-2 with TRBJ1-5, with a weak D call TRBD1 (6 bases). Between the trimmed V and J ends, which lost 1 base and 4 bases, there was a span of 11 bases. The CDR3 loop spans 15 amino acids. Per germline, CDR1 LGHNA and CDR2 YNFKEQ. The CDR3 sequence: CASSQGEQGNQPQHF. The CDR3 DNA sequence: TGTGCCAGCAGCCAAGGGGAACAGGGTAATCAGCCCCAGCATTTT.

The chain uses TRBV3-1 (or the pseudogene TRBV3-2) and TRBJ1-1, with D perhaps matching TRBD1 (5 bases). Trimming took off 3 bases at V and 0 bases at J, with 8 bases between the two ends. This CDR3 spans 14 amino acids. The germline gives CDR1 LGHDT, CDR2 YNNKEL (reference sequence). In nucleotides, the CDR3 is TGTGCCAGCAGCCAGGGGCAGATGAACACTGAAGCTTTCTTT. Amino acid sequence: CASSQGQMNTEAFF.

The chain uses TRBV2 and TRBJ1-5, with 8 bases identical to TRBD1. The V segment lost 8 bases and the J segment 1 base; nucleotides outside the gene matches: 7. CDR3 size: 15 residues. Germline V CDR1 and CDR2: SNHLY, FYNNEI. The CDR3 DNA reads TGTGCCAGCGGCAGACAGGGGCTAAGCAATCAGCCCCAGCATTTT. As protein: CASGRQGLSNQPQHF.

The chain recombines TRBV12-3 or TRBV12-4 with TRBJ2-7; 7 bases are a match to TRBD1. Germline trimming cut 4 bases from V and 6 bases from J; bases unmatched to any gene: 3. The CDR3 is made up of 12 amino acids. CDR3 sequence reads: CASSSTGREQYV. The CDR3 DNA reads TGTGCCAGCAGTTCGACAGGGCGCGAGCAGTACGTC.

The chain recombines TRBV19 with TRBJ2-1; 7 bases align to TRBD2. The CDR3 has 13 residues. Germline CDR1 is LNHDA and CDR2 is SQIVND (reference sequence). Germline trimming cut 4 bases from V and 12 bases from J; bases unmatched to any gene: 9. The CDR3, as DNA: TGTGCCAGTAGTAGCCCCCCCCAGCGGGGGCAGTTCTTC. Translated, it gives CASSSPPQRGQFF.

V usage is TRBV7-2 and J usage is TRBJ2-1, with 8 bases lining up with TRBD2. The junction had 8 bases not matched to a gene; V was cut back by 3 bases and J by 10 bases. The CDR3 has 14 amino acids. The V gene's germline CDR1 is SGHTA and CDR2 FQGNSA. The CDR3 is CASSFLAGLREQFF. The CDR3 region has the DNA TGTGCCAGCAGCTTTTTAGCGGGGTTACGAGAGCAGTTCTTC.

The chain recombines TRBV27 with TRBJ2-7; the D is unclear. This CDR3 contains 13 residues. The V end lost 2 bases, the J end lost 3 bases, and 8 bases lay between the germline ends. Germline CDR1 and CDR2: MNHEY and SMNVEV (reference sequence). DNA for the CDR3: TGTGCCAGCAGTTTAGGGCCAAACTACGAGCAGTACTTC. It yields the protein CASSLGPNYEQYF.

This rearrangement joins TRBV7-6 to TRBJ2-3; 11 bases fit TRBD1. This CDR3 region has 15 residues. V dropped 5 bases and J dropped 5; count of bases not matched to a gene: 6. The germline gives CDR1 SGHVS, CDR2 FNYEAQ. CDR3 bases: TGTGCCAGCAGCAGCCCGGACAGGGGGCAAGATACGCAGTATTTT. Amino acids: CASSSPDRGQDTQYF.

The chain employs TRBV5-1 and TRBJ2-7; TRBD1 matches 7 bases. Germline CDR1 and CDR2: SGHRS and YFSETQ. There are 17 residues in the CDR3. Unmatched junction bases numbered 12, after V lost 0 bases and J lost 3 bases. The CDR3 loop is CASSLDLPGQLNYEQYF. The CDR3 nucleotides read TGCGCCAGCAGCTTGGATTTACCGGGACAGCTGAACTACGAGCAGTACTTC.

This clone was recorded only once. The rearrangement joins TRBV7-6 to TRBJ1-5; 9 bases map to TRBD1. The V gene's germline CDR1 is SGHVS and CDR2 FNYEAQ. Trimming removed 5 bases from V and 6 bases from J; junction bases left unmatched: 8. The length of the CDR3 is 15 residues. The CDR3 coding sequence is TGTGCCAGCAGCGACGGACAGGGGTTCGGTCAGCCCCAGCATTTT. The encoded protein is CASSDGQGFGQPQHF.